The entry that follows covers one T cell receptor (beta chain) sequence. This receptor's antigen is unknown. The input lacks base qualities; no much larger clone sits a single base away. This sample is drawn from a study of T cells after yellow fever vaccination (dated by TCRdb to about 2019). Context from the whole study: Libraries from fractions with low cell numbers were prepared with the SMART-Seq v4 Ultra Low Input RNA kit. Two healthy male donors, one aged 18 to 29 and one aged 30 to 40 years, made up the cohort. To follow T-cell clones before and after primary and booster YFV17D yellow fever vaccination, bulk TCR alpha and beta repertoires were sequenced over time. Bulk PBMC replicates and cell subsets were isolated from blood drawn at multiple timepoints before and after both primary and secondary immunization.

This specimen's treatment or condition label, per the study, means: live attenuated yellow fever vaccine strain. At each blood-draw timepoint, two biological replicates of bulk PBMCs were collected. PBMCs were isolated from peripheral blood using a standard Ficoll-Paque protocol. RNA was extracted with TriZol from bulk PBMCs, CD4 and CD8 fractions, and dextramer-positive and dextramer-negative fractions. Synthesis of TCR cDNA relied on 5'RACE template switching, a step that introduced a universal primer site along with unique molecular identifiers. cDNA synthesis was primed from both the TCR alpha and TCR beta constant segments. Libraries were amplified in two PCR steps, with sample barcodes and sequencing adapters added in the second step. Sequencing of libraries was performed on Illumina HiSeq 2500 (2x100 bp) or NovaSeq (2x150 bp). The published analysis was carried out like this. MIGEC handled demultiplexing of reads and collapsing into UMI consensus sequences, while MiXCR performed V(D)J alignment. Vaccine-responding clonotypes were defined with edgeR using replicate PBMC samples, requiring FDR below 0.01 and a log2 fold change above 5 up to day 15. CD4 or CD8 identity was assigned to each bulk clonotype according to whether the clonotype was present at higher abundance in the sequenced CD4 repertoire or the sequenced CD8 repertoire. TCRdb reprocessed the public reads (quality trimming at Q25 with fastp, clone calling with MiXCR) and kept in-frame beta chains. Here each entry gathers all rows of one CDR3 protein and keeps the most common genes and DNA. The V and J calls were determined by TCRdb, not by the authors. Here the sample has 500,000 to 650,000 distinct CDR3 sequences; about a sixth occur a single time. 17% of the sample rests with the top ten.

Inclusive of the bounding cysteine and phenylalanine, the CDR3 is 14 residues long. Only CDR3 DNA remains: 42 bases, in frame from the first base. V lost 3 bases and J lost 3 bases; the stretch between them is 9 bases long. CDR1 and CDR2, per the germline V gene, are SNHLY and FYNNEI. What the work shows at the level of the full study, not this receptor alone: A small share of clonotypes was detected in both CD4 and CD8 compartments, with the overlap likely arising from convergent recombination. Compared with the primary T-cell response, the secondary T-cell response was weaker but faster, peaking on day 5 rather than day 15. Computational filtering was needed because FACS-sorted repertoires could contain abundant contaminating clonotypes from the bulk population. Most clones expanded after primary vaccination (around 96% of CD4 and 88% of CD8) were re-detected after the booster, suggesting that broad memory maintenance occurred. Because the study included only a couple of donors, the extent to which the findings can be generalized is limited.

The TCR was taken from a man aged 18 to 30 who received the YFV17D yellow fever vaccine. In this chain, TRBV2 is recombined with TRBJ1-5; the D gene remains uncertain. The sample was PBMCs, taken about 5 days after the first yellow fever vaccination. The DNA sequence is given as TGTGCCAGCAGTGACAGGCAACTCAATCAGCCCCAGCATTTT. It encodes CASSDRQLNQPQHF.